Below, one TCR beta chain is given with its context. The target of this receptor is not known. Within one base of it there is no much larger clone, and no base qualities were kept. The sample comes from a study of blood T cells in healthy people across ages (dated by TCRdb to the mid-2010s). Turning to the overall study: In model experiments, template switching captured about one uniquely barcoded TCR beta cDNA molecule for every two T cells. The study measured age-related changes in TCR beta repertoire diversity using deep sequencing normalized with unique cDNA molecular identifiers. The donors were split into four age groups: young (average 16 years), middle-aged (39), aged (over 55) and long-lived (over 80). Using the same blood draw, the study looked at two additional independent replicas of 1 million unique cDNA reads for two donors, one aged 18 to 30 and the other aged 80 or older. Points the paper makes about the study in general: As age increased, observed TCR beta diversity per million T cells dropped in a roughly linear way, and a significant reduction was already evident by age about 36. Bulk unsorted PBMC profiling prevented conclusive comparison of naive and antigen-experienced compartments. Observed TCR beta diversity correlated strongly with the percentage of naive T cells measured by flow cytometry. Donor CMV infection status was unknown, potentially confounding age-related changes in expanded clonotypes. Total diversity estimates from one million sequenced T cells were considered lower bounds and underestimates. Compared with the aged group, the long-lived group had more naive CD4+ T cells, fewer expanded clones and increased TCR diversity, a pattern suggesting age selection.

The library came from 5' RACE. This sample was sequenced with an Illumina HiSeq 2500. The second PCR ran for about 6 to 12 cycles and used a J-beta primer mix along with a sample-barcoded 5' primer. A unique molecular identifier was introduced onto each TCR beta cDNA molecule by a template-switch 5' adaptor carrying 12 random nucleotides. Each sample yielded at least 3 million CDR3-containing paired-end reads. The Mint cDNA synthesis kit, primed by a TRBC-specific oligonucleotide, was used to synthesize first-strand cDNA from all RNA. Following uracil-DNA glycosylase treatment, a first 18-cycle PCR with universal primers M1SS and BC2_uni_R was performed on all cDNA. The study's own analysis went as follows. Normalization of each sample was performed by random selection of 1 million high-quality reads, each carrying a distinct molecular identifier. Reads sharing molecular identifiers were discarded rather than binned into consensus sequences. MiTCR, with a Q25 quality threshold and the strictest error-elimination algorithm, was used for CDR3 identification, clonotype clustering and error correction. Lower-bound total TCR beta diversity was estimated with a nonparametric unseen species model using Euler transformation. Starting from the raw public reads, TCRdb applied fastp trimming at Q25, assembled clones with MiXCR and retained in-frame beta chains. Here each entry gathers all rows of one CDR3 protein and keeps the most common genes and DNA. Here the V and J calls rest on TCRdb's processing, not on the authors' analysis. A total of approximately 800,000 distinct CDR3 sequences appear in this sample, approximately 25% of them only once. Approximately 4% of the sample comes from the top ten.

The approximately 40 donors, aged 6 to 90 years, were systemically healthy Caucasian individuals from Russia. About 9.6 milliliters of peripheral blood were collected from each donor into EDTA-treated Vacutainer tubes. Ficoll-Paque density-gradient centrifugation was used to isolate PBMCs, with at least 6.5 million per sample. Trizol reagent was used to extract total RNA from the PBMCs, yielding at least 6 micrograms per sample. For every donor, flow cytometry on a PBMC aliquot measured the percentage of naive CD45RAhigh/CD27high T cells. CDR1 and CDR2 were assigned from the germline V gene (reference sequence) as LNHNV and YYDKDF. Spanning cysteine to phenylalanine, the CDR3 consists of 15 amino acids. The read is trimmed to its CDR3 DNA, 45 bases read in frame from base 1. Trimming leaves V shorter by 4 bases and J shorter by 9 bases, with the junction holding 6 bases beyond the gene matches. These same data were also listed under a study on T cells of mothers and their children. Looking at the second paper: The donors were nine systemically healthy Caucasian individuals, made up of three mothers and their six children. cDNA synthesis consumed the entire amount of extracted RNA, loaded at about 1.5 ug RNA in each 15 ul reaction. In the second PCR, the M1S primer added sample barcodes and 2-4 random nucleotides. Over 8 million TCR beta CDR3 reads were obtained for each mother, and around 3 million reads were obtained for each child. TCR recombination output is similarly shaped by thymic selection in related and unrelated pairs, with a minor effect exerted by inherited differences. Normalized repertoire overlap in related mother-child pairs was always slightly higher than in unrelated mother-child pairs, but the difference was never significant. With a sensitivity of approximately 92 clones per million clonotypes, no persistent microchimeric T cell clones were detected. Deep NGS was used in the study to compare the TCR beta repertoires of mothers and children and to look for features that separate related mother-child pairs from unrelated individuals. On average, the children were roughly 11 +/- 4 years old, while the mothers were about 37 +/- 4 years old. Libraries were sequenced on Illumina HiSeq 2000 with 100+100 nt paired-end reads after adapter ligation with NEBNext reagents. To prevent cross-contamination, the mother and child libraries were prepared one month apart and sequenced in separate runs. Between about 500,000 and 2,100,000 distinct TCR beta clonotypes were identified per donor. Naive TCR beta clonotypes were estimated from low-frequency clonotypes matched to each donor's FACS-determined naive share, without sorting.

The sequenced sample consisted of blood. The sequence was obtained from a boy younger than 18 in good health. This receptor chain uses TRBV15 and TRBJ2-1, and 13 junctional nucleotides match TRBD2. The DNA reads as follows: TGTGCCACCAGCATAGGACTAGCGGGAGTGGGTGAGCAGTTCTTC. This gives the protein CATSIGLAGVGEQFF.